These T cell receptor beta chains were read from a single sample in a study of chemoradiotherapy in HPV16-positive cancers. Only in-frame clones appear in the TCRdb table, and some are missing; sequencing was by immunoSEQ multiplex PCR. This repertoire shows approximately 12,000 clones, 75% to 80% found once; its top ten account for more than 0.9%. Sampling took place from a patient who underwent chemoradiotherapy. The receptors were gathered from a human donor with HPV-associated anogenital cancer. Both conserved end residues are part of each CDR3. A D gene is named only where the DNA matches it firmly.

>.|TRBJ1-6|TRBV15
TGTGCCACCAGCTCGGCAGTTTCACCCCTCCACTTT
CATSSAVSPLHF
>.|TRBJ1-1|TRBV10-3
TGTGCCATCAGTGAGTCAGGACAACCGAACACTGAAGCTTTCTTT
CAISESGQPNTEAFF
>.|TRBJ1-2|TRBV6-1
TGTGCCAGCAGTGATACAGGGCTGGCGGACTATGGCTACACCTTC
CASSDTGLADYGYTF
>TRBD2|TRBJ2-1|TRBV9
TGTGCCAGCAGCGGGACTAGCGGGAGGTCCTACAATGAGCAGTTCTTC
CASSGTSGRSYNEQFF
>.|TRBJ1-5|TRBV2
TGTGCCAGCAGTGAAGCGCAGGCAGCCCTCTATAGCAATCAGCCCCAGCATTTT
CASSEAQAALYSNQPQHF
>.|TRBJ1-2|TRBV20-1
TGCAGTACTAACAGCTATGGCTACACCTTC
CSTNSYGYTF
>.|TRBJ2-1|TRBV19
TGTGCCAGTAGTGCGGGGGCTGGACCAAACGATGAGCAGTTCTTC
CASSAGAGPNDEQFF
>TRBD2|TRBJ2-1|TRBV19
TGTGCCAGTAATGGGGGGGTTGGTTTTAATGAGCAGTTCTTC
CASNGGVGFNEQFF
>.|TRBJ1-1|TRBV7-9
TGTGCCAGCAGCTTAGAGTCTACGGCTGAAGCTTTCTTT
CASSLESTAEAFF
>.|TRBJ2-1|TRBV10-1
TGCGCCAGCAGTGAGTCTAGCTCCAATGAGCAGTTCTTC
CASSESSSNEQFF
>.|TRBJ1-1|TRBV18
TGTGCCAGCTCGCCAGTGGAGGGCAGGATGAACACTGAAGCTTTCTTT
CASSPVEGRMNTEAFF
>.|TRBJ1-2|TRBV15
TGTGCCACCAGCAGAGACCCAAGGACGGCCACCTATGGCTACACCTTC
CATSRDPRTATYGYTF